The 27 T cell receptor beta chains below come from one sample, sequenced in a study of CD8 T cells in Susac syndrome (dated by TCRdb to about 2019). Library method: the immunoSEQ multiplex PCR assay. RNA was extracted using the RNeasy kit, and about 0.45 to 1 ug of the RNA was reverse transcribed with random hexamers. The public reads were reanalyzed by TCRdb: fastp trimming at Q25, MiXCR alignment, in-frame beta chains only. Entries are consolidated by CDR3 protein sequence, retaining the most common genes and DNA. This sample has 100,000 to 150,000 distinct CDR3 sequences in its table, and roughly 80% of those were observed once. The ten top clones hold 0.45% to 0.65% of the sample. Sequencing was performed on CD8+ T cells from PBMCs. Receptors originate from a human donor with multiple sclerosis.

This chain links TRBV7-9 with TRBJ2-2, with 9 bases that match TRBD1. This CDR3 comprises 14 residues. From germline, CDR1 is SEHNR and CDR2 FQNEAQ (reference sequence). V shed 5 bases, J shed 6 bases, and the junction held 4 bases outside the gene matches. CDR3 protein: CASSGDRVPGELFF. The CDR3 nucleotides are TGTGCCAGCAGCGGGGACAGGGTGCCCGGGGAGCTGTTTTTT.

V usage is TRBV7-9 and J usage is TRBJ2-1; D may be TRBD1 (6 bases). Germline V lookup: CDR1 SEHNR, CDR2 FQNEAQ (reference sequence). The V gene lost 0 bases and the J gene lost 9 bases, with 12 bases spanning the gap. This CDR3 region has 14 residues. CDR3 protein: CASSLAPDSVEQFF. In nucleotides, the CDR3 is TGTGCCAGCAGCTTAGCGCCGGACAGCGTTGAGCAGTTCTTC.

This chain joins TRBV27 and TRBJ2-7; D is ambiguous. Trimming took off 2 bases at V and 5 bases at J, with 13 bases between the two ends. The CDR3 runs 14 residues. Per germline, CDR1 MNHEY and CDR2 SMNVEV (reference sequence). CDR3 sequence (DNA): TGTGCCAGCAGTTTAATGGGTCCGGCCAACGAGCAGTACTTC. Translation gives CASSLMGPANEQYF.

The chain employs TRBV9 and TRBJ2-7, with no clear D. V was cut by 0 bases and J by 6 bases, with 7 bases left in between. Germline lookup yields CDR1 SGDLS and CDR2 YYNGEE. The CDR3 contains 12 residues. The CDR3 sequence: CASSVGGSEQYF. CDR3 DNA: TGTGCCAGCAGCGTAGGCGGTAGCGAGCAGTACTTC.

This chain uses TRBV13 with TRBJ2-1, with D unclear. The CDR3 is 12 residues long. Germline CDR1 PRHDT, CDR2 FYEKMQ (reference sequence). The V end lost 6 bases, the J end lost 8 bases, and 11 bases lay between the germline ends. The CDR3 sequence is CASSEAPHEQFF. CDR3 DNA: TGTGCCAGCAGTGAAGCGCCCCATGAGCAGTTCTTC.

The rearrangement joins TRBV4-1 to TRBJ2-1; the D gene is possibly TRBD1 (5 bases). The ends were cut back, 6 bases at V and 2 bases at J, with 8 bases in the middle. The CDR3 is 13 residues long. Germline V gives CDR1 MGHRA, CDR2 YSYEKL. CDR3 sequence reads: CASSRGAYNEQFF. The DNA of the CDR3 is TGCGCCAGCAGTAGGGGCGCCTACAATGAGCAGTTCTTC.

The chain employs TRBV30 and TRBJ1-1; D uncertain. Germline CDR1 reads GTSNPN; CDR2 reads SVGIG (reference sequence). The CDR3 consists of 13 residues. Trimming removed 0 bases at V and 11 bases at J, with 16 bases between. The CDR3 nucleotides read TGTGCCTGGAGTGTAGGACCCCCGGGAGATGCTTTCTTT. It yields the protein CAWSVGPPGDAFF.

The chain is built from TRBV14 and TRBJ2-5; D is unclear. The CDR3 is 12 amino acids. The V end lost 3 bases, the J end lost 5 bases, and 7 bases lay between the germline ends. CDR1 is SGHDN and CDR2 is FVKESK in the germline V gene. The CDR3 region is CASSHSWETQYF. As DNA, the CDR3 is TGTGCCAGCAGCCACAGCTGGGAGACCCAGTACTTC.

This chain joins TRBV4-2 and TRBJ1-1; 7 nucleotides line up with TRBD1. Germline values: CDR1 LGHNA, CDR2 YNFKEQ. CDR3 size: 14 residues. V lost 3 bases to trimming and J lost 7 bases; unmatched junction nucleotides: 8. CDR3 sequence reads: CASSQDTGAIEAFF. The CDR3 DNA is TGTGCCAGCAGCCAGGACACAGGGGCTATTGAAGCTTTCTTT.

The rearrangement links TRBV5-1 to TRBJ2-5; D not certain. Between the trimmed V and J ends, which lost 7 bases and 1 base, there was a span of 8 bases. Germline CDR1 SGHRS, CDR2 YFSETQ. This CDR3 region has 12 residues. The CDR3 region has the DNA TGCGCCAGCGGAGAAAGCCAAGAGACCCAGTACTTC. Its translation: CASGESQETQYF.

V usage is TRBV29-1 and J usage is TRBJ1-1, with no clear D. This CDR3 is 10 amino acids long. The V gene's germline CDR1 is SQVTM and CDR2 ANQGSEA. The V gene lost 7 bases and the J gene lost 6 bases, with 9 bases spanning the gap. The CDR3 nucleotides read TGCAGCGCACTTTCCTCTGAAGCTTTCTTT. Residues: CSALSSEAFF.

The genes are TRBV28 and TRBJ2-7; no clear D. Looked up from germline, CDR1 is MDHEN and CDR2 is SYDVKM. V shed 1 base and J shed 3 bases, with 4 bases lying between them. The CDR3 has 12 residues. Written as DNA, the CDR3 is TGTGCCAGCAGTTTATATGACTACGAGCAGTACTTC. It is translated as CASSLYDYEQYF.

This clonotype was seen more than once but under ten times. The J gene is TRBJ2-5, the V gene TRBV4-3; D ambiguous. The CDR3 is 11 residues long. Germline-derived CDR1 and CDR2 are LGHNA and YSLEER. V was shortened by 1 base and J by 7 bases, with 4 bases between the two germline ends. In DNA form, the CDR3 reads TGCGCCAGCAGCCAAGGCGGGACCCAGTACTTC. This sequence encodes CASSQGGTQYF.

This chain joins TRBV12-3 or TRBV12-4 and TRBJ2-3; D unresolved. This CDR3 comprises 13 residues. Trimming took 5 bases from V and 4 from J, leaving 10 bases between them. In DNA, the CDR3 is TGTGCCAGCAGTCTTTTCTCCTCAGATACGCAGTATTTT. Translating gives CASSLFSSDTQYF.

This clonotype was detected a few times. The rearrangement joins TRBV11-2 to TRBJ2-3, with D unresolved. Germline-derived CDR1 and CDR2 are SGHAT and FQNNGV. The CDR3 has 13 amino acids. V shed 0 bases and J shed 2 bases, with 3 bases lying between them. The CDR3 nucleotides are TGTGCCAGCAGCTTAGAGACCACAGATACGCAGTATTTT. It is translated as CASSLETTDTQYF.

This chain connects TRBV20-1 to TRBJ2-7; D uncertain. This CDR3 is 11 amino acids long. Germline lookup yields CDR1 DFQATT and CDR2 SNEGSKA (reference sequence). The germline V and J ends were trimmed by 3 bases and 4 bases, with 7 bases remaining between them. Here the CDR3 DNA reads TGCAGTGCTAGTCAGGCTTACGAGCAGTACTTC. This translates into CSASQAYEQYF.

V usage is TRBV12-3 or TRBV12-4 and J usage is TRBJ1-6; the D gene is possibly TRBD1 (6 bases). The CDR3 covers 17 residues. V lost 5 bases, J lost 7 bases, and 21 bases lay in between. The CDR3 nucleotides are TGTGCCAGCAGTAGAGGACAGCCATCAAACTTCAATTCACCCCTCCACTTT. As protein: CASSRGQPSNFNSPLHF.

In this sample, this clonotype turned up a few times. The rearrangement joins TRBV20-1 to TRBJ2-7, with TRBD1 matching 12 bases. CDR3 size: 15 residues. Germline V gene sequence: CDR1 DFQATT, CDR2 SNEGSKA (reference sequence). The ends lost 6 bases at V and 5 bases at J; junction bases unmatched: 11. CDR3 residues: CSANPGQGALDEQYF. The CDR3 DNA is TGCAGTGCAAATCCGGGACAGGGGGCTCTCGACGAGCAGTACTTC.

This clonotype turned up a few times. Here the CDR3 DNA reads TGTGCCAGCAGCTTAGATCTAGGAAGCGCCTATGGCTACACCTTC. It translates to CASSLDLGSAYGYTF. This chain links TRBV11-2 with TRBJ1-2; no definite D call. The CDR3 spans 15 residues. Germline V gene data show CDR1 as SGHAT and CDR2 as FQNNGV. V lost 0 bases, J lost 4 bases, and 12 bases lay in between.

V is TRBV7-9 and J is TRBJ2-3, with 9 bases that match TRBD2. The CDR3 contains 15 residues. Per the germline V gene, CDR1 is SEHNR and CDR2 is FQNEAQ (reference sequence). J lost 3 bases, V lost 5 bases, and 6 bases had no gene match. CDR3 nucleotides: TGTGCCAGCAGCCCAAGGACTAGCGCAACAGATACGCAGTATTTT. Protein: CASSPRTSATDTQYF.

V is TRBV28 and J is TRBJ2-1, with D maybe TRBD1 (7 bases). The germline CDR1 and CDR2 sequences are MDHEN and SYDVKM. This CDR3 has 14 residues. V lost 8 bases to trimming and J lost 3 bases, with 14 bases between them. The CDR3 is CASCSGGIYNEQFF. CDR3 coding DNA: TGTGCCAGCTGCTCAGGGGGGATCTACAATGAGCAGTTCTTC.

This clonotype was recorded once. This chain links TRBV28 with TRBJ2-7; 7 bases are a match to TRBD1. J lost 2 bases, V lost 9 bases, and 19 bases had no gene match. The CDR3 has 17 residues. Germline assignment: CDR1 MDHEN and CDR2 SYDVKM. The CDR3 protein is CARPFPTGAVETYEQYF. The CDR3 bases are TGTGCCAGACCCTTTCCCACAGGGGCGGTTGAAACCTACGAGCAGTACTTC.

V gene TRBV19 combines with J gene TRBJ2-6; D might be TRBD1 (6 bases). The V end lost 10 bases, the J end lost 1 base, and 11 bases lay between the germline ends. This CDR3 region has 14 residues. Germline V gene sequence: CDR1 LNHDA, CDR2 SQIVND (reference sequence). The CDR3 spells CAISQGSGANVLTF. CDR3 bases: TGTGCCATCTCACAGGGATCTGGGGCCAACGTCCTGACTTTC.

This clonotype was detected a few times. The gene calls are TRBV6-1 and TRBJ2-1, with a possible D match to TRBD1 (5 bases). The germline V gene encodes CDR1 MNHNS and CDR2 SASEGT. V dropped 6 bases and J dropped 9 bases, with 18 bases sitting between them. The CDR3 runs 14 residues. CDR3: CASSFKGYGAEQFF. CDR3 nucleotide sequence: TGTGCCAGCAGCTTTAAGGGGTATGGGGCTGAGCAGTTCTTC.

The count of this clonotype is one. As DNA, the CDR3 is TGTGCCAGCAGTAACACAAGGAACACTGAAGCTTTCTTT. Translation gives CASSNTRNTEAFF. The chain uses TRBV6-1 and TRBJ1-1; the D is unclear. The CDR3 length is 13 residues. Per the germline V gene, CDR1 is MNHNS and CDR2 is SASEGT. The V and J ends lost 5 bases and 1 base respectively, with 8 bases between them.

This clonotype was detected a few times. V and J are TRBV7-9 and TRBJ1-1, with 7 bases fitting TRBD1. The germline V gene encodes CDR1 SEHNR and CDR2 FQNEAQ (reference sequence). The CDR3 covers 13 residues. Losses at the gene ends were 3 bases for V and 7 bases for J; bases not matched to a gene: 5. The CDR3: CASSLVQGFEAFF. CDR3 in DNA: TGTGCCAGCAGCTTGGTACAGGGGTTTGAAGCTTTCTTT.

This rearrangement joins TRBV5-1 to TRBJ2-7, with D possibly called TRBD1 or TRBD2 (6 bases each). Germline V gene data show CDR1 as SGHRS and CDR2 as YFSETQ. Trimming cost V 0 bases and J 5 bases, with 12 bases left between them. CDR3 size: 14 residues. DNA of the CDR3: TGCGCCAGCAGCTTGGAACCGGGGGCGGACGAGCAGTACGTC. Encoded protein: CASSLEPGADEQYV.